These 16 T cell receptor beta chains share one sample of origin, sequenced in a study of T cell changes during pregnancy in multiple sclerosis. Clones were read by immunoSEQ multiplex PCR, and TCRdb kept only the in-frame ones, dropping some. The sample has roughly 52,000 clones; about 87% are singletons. Sequenced here: CD4+ T cells from peripheral blood mononuclear cells, sampled in the first trimester of pregnancy. These receptors originate from a female donor with multiple sclerosis, enrolled in a pregnancy study.

This clone appeared a single time. Here the CDR3 DNA reads TGCGCCAGCAGCTTGGGCCCCCAGACTAGCGGGAGTACAGATACGCAGTATTTT. This gives the protein CASSLGPQTSGSTDTQYF. The chain combines TRBV5-1 with TRBJ2-3, with TRBD2 matching 12 bases. With V trimmed by 0 bases and J by 3 bases, 8 bases remained unmatched. The CDR3 extends over 18 amino acids. Looked up from germline, CDR1 is SGHRS and CDR2 is YFSETQ.

The V call is TRBV6-1, the J call TRBJ2-3, with a weak D call TRBD1 (5 bases). CDR3 length: 14 residues. Germline V gene sequence: CDR1 MNHNS, CDR2 SASEGT. V lost 6 bases, J lost 2 bases, and 12 bases lay in between. DNA of the CDR3: TGTGCCAGCAGCGGACAAGACTTCACAGATACGCAGTATTTT. Translation: CASSGQDFTDTQYF.

This chain links TRBV7-9 with TRBJ2-1; 8 nucleotides line up with TRBD1. Germline trimming cut 5 bases from V and 1 base from J; bases unmatched to any gene: 4. In germline, CDR1 is SEHNR, CDR2 FQNEAQ (reference sequence). The CDR3 is 15 residues long. The CDR3 protein is CASSQGAKSYNEQFF. The CDR3 DNA follows: TGTGCCAGCAGCCAGGGGGCGAAATCCTACAATGAGCAGTTCTTC. Complete variable domain (other parts from reference TRBV7-9 and TRBJ2-1): DTGVSQNPRHKITKRGQNVTFRCDPISEHNRLYWYRQTLGQGPEFLTYFQNEAQLEKSRLLSDRFSAERPKGSFSTLEIQRTEQGDSAMYLCASSQGAKSYNEQFFGPGTRLTVL.

The J gene is TRBJ1-5, the V gene TRBV4-2; possible D gene TRBD1, 5 bases. Germline V gives CDR1 LGHNA, CDR2 YNFKEQ. The CDR3 covers 15 residues. Trimming pared 1 base from V and 4 bases from J, leaving 11 bases between. CDR3 region: CASSQGSGDNQPQHF. The CDR3 region has the DNA TGTGCCAGCAGCCAAGGCTCGGGGGATAATCAGCCCCAGCATTTT.

This chain links TRBV5-5 with TRBJ2-7, with TRBD1 matching 8 bases. V was clipped by 6 bases and J by 3 bases; unmatched bases: 8. From germline, CDR1 is SGHKS and CDR2 YYEKEE (reference sequence). The CDR3 runs 14 residues. The CDR3 region has the DNA TGTGCCAGCACCTTAACAGGGGGACTCTACGAGCAGTACTTC. Amino acid sequence: CASTLTGGLYEQYF.

CDR3 coding DNA: TGTGCCAGCAGTCCAAACACAGATACGCAGTATTTT. This sequence encodes CASSPNTDTQYF. V gene TRBV6-1 combines with J gene TRBJ2-3; D is unclear. The ends were cut back, 5 bases at V and 2 bases at J, with 5 bases in the middle. From germline, CDR1 is MNHNS and CDR2 SASEGT. The CDR3 covers 12 residues.

The chain combines TRBV11-1 with TRBJ2-1, with a possible D match to TRBD1 (6 bases). CDR1 and CDR2 from the germline V gene are SGHAT and FQDESV (reference sequence). Trimming took off 0 bases at V and 4 bases at J, with 13 bases between the two ends. This CDR3 is 16 amino acids long. The CDR3 DNA follows: TGTGCCAGCAGCTTAGCTGGGGGCAGAGATTACAATGAGCAGTTCTTC. It codes for CASSLAGGRDYNEQFF.

The chain uses TRBV9 and TRBJ1-2; 7 bases map to TRBD1. V gave up 0 bases and J gave up 4 bases; unmatched junction bases: 6. Germline CDR1 SGDLS, CDR2 YYNGEE. The CDR3 sequence is 15 residues long. The CDR3 loop reads CASSVGGGLAYGYTF. CDR3 DNA sequence: TGTGCCAGCAGCGTAGGAGGGGGCTTGGCCTATGGCTACACCTTC.

V gene TRBV4-1 combines with J gene TRBJ1-1; D might be TRBD1 (6 bases). From germline, CDR1 is MGHRA and CDR2 YSYEKL. This CDR3 is built from 14 residues. Trimming removed 6 bases from V and 1 base from J, with 12 bases in between. This chain's CDR3 is CASRGKTGNTEAFF. The CDR3 nucleotides read TGCGCCAGCAGAGGAAAGACAGGGAACACTGAAGCTTTCTTT.

CDR3 sequence reads: CASSQVVSRSSSTDTQYF. CDR3 nucleotides: TGCGCCAGCAGCCAAGTTGTCTCGCGGAGCTCTAGCACAGATACGCAGTATTTT. The genes are TRBV4-3 and TRBJ2-3; D is uncertain. The ends were cut back, 1 base at V and 0 bases at J, with 17 bases in the middle. CDR3 length equals 18 residues. Germline V CDR1 and CDR2: LGHNA, YSLEER.

The genes are TRBV28 and TRBJ2-7, with D tentatively TRBD2 (6 bases). Germline-derived CDR1 and CDR2 are MDHEN and SYDVKM. The V gene lost 3 bases and the J gene lost 6 bases, with 12 bases spanning the gap. The CDR3 consists of 13 residues. Written as DNA, the CDR3 is TGTGCCAGCAGTTTGGGCGGGGTCGGCGAGCAGTACTTC. As protein: CASSLGGVGEQYF.

V and J are TRBV10-3 and TRBJ2-2; 16 bases are shared with TRBD2. The CDR3 covers 17 residues. Germline trimming cut 10 bases from V and 5 bases from J; bases unmatched to any gene: 10. The germline gives CDR1 ENHRY, CDR2 SYGVKD. The CDR3 coding sequence is TGTGCCACCCTTTCCGGGACTAGCGGGAGGGGAACCGGGGAGCTGTTTTTT. It encodes CATLSGTSGRGTGELFF.

The chain's CDR3 is CASSSLDPDRKDNYGYTF. The CDR3 nucleotides are TGTGCCAGCAGTTCCCTCGACCCGGACAGGAAAGATAACTATGGCTACACCTTC. The chain is built from TRBV28 and TRBJ1-2; 7 bases match TRBD1. This CDR3 has 18 amino acids. The V gene end was trimmed by 4 bases and the J gene end by 1 base; junction bases not matched to a gene: 15. The germline gives CDR1 MDHEN, CDR2 SYDVKM.

This clone was seen a single time. V is TRBV5-1 and J is TRBJ1-1; 7 bases align to TRBD1. This CDR3 has 15 residues. From germline, CDR1 is SGHRS and CDR2 YFSETQ. Losses at the gene ends were 0 bases for V and 4 bases for J; bases not matched to a gene: 6. CDR3 nucleotides: TGCGCCAGCAGCTTGGGCCCAAGACAGGGCACTGAAGCTTTCTTT. As protein: CASSLGPRQGTEAFF.

The rearrangement links TRBV6-1 to TRBJ2-7, with TRBD1 identical over 7 bases. The germline V gene encodes CDR1 MNHNS and CDR2 SASEGT. Losses at the gene ends were 6 bases for V and 5 bases for J; bases not matched to a gene: 4. The CDR3 is 12 amino acids. The CDR3 nucleotides read TGTGCCAGCAGCCCCACAGGGGACGAGCAGTACTTC. Translation gives CASSPTGDEQYF.

The chain is built from TRBV5-6 and TRBJ1-5, with 9 bases aligning to TRBD1. Losses at the gene ends were 0 bases for V and 7 bases for J; bases not matched to a gene: 5. The length of the CDR3 is 15 residues. The germline V gene has CDR1 SGHDT and CDR2 YYEEEE. The DNA for the CDR3 is TGTGCCAGCAGCTTGGGGACAGGGGCTCGACAGCCCCAGCATTTT. It encodes CASSLGTGARQPQHF. Variable domain in full (rest from reference TRBV5-6 and TRBJ1-5): DAGVTQSPTHLIKTRGQQVTLRCSPKSGHDTVSWYQQALGQGPQFIFQYYEEEERQRGNFPDRFSGHQFPNYSSELNVNALLLGDSALYLCASSLGTGARQPQHFGDGTRLSIL.